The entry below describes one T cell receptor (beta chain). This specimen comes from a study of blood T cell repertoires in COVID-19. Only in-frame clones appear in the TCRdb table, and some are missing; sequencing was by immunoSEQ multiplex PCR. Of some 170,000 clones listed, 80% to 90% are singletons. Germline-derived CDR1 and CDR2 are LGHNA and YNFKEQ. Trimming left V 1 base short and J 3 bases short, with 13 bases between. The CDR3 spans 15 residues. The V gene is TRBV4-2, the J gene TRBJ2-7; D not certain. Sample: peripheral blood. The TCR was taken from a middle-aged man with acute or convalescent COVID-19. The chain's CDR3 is CASSQGAATDYEQYF. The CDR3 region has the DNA TGTGCCAGCAGCCAAGGGGCAGCCACCGACTACGAGCAGTACTTC.